These T cell receptor beta chains were read from a single sample in a study of T cell repertoires in cytomegalovirus infection. No antigen has been assigned to these receptors. TCRdb re-analysed the reads in MiXCR, keeping a single row per CDR3 protein. Counted here are tens of thousands of distinct CDR3 sequences, 21% occurring once; the ten biggest clones make up around 90%. The sample in question was CD8+ T cells from cultured PBMCs, obtained from culture after CMV antigen stimulation. Receptor source: a human donor in good health (CMV status not recorded). Some clones in this sample may be carry-over from other donors' samples. Both conserved end residues are part of each CDR3. Each record gives: CDR3 length, J gene, V gene, clone size, D gene, CDR3 DNA, CDR3 protein. D genes are given only for firm matches. A row's size may be missing; if present it is once, few, many or a size class.

13 TRBJ1-1 TRBV7-2 - - TGTGCCAGCAGCCAGACAGAAGGGGGGAAAGCTTTCTTT CASSQTEGGKAFF
17 TRBJ1-5 TRBV7-8 few - TGTGCCAGCAGCTTAGAAGGGACTTTTCCCCTTATCCAGCCCCAGCATTTT CASSLEGTFPLIQPQHF
16 TRBJ2-7 TRBV7-2 few - TGTGCCAGCAGCATCACGGGTAGAATCACGTCCTACGAGCAGTACTTC CASSITGRITSYEQYF
17 TRBJ1-3 TRBV7-6 many - TGTGCCAGCAGCTTGTATCCGGACAGAGACTCTGGAAACACCATATATTTT CASSLYPDRDSGNTIYF
15 TRBJ2-1 TRBV9 - - TGTGCCAGCACCGTCGGGGGACTGGGCCGGGATGAGCAGTTCTTC CASTVGGLGRDEQFF
16 TRBJ2-7 TRBV11-2 - TRBD2 TGTGCCAGCAGCTTAGTTGCTAGCGGGGTAATCTACGAGCAGTACTTC CASSLVASGVIYEQYF
15 TRBJ2-1 TRBV7-9 few TRBD1 TGTGCCAGCAGGTCGACAGGGGGCAGAAATAATGAGCAGTTCTTC CASRSTGGRNNEQFF
14 TRBJ1-1 TRBV2 - - TGTGCCAGCAGTCCCACTCCAGGTAACACTGAAGCTTTCTTT CASSPTPGNTEAFF
16 TRBJ2-6 TRBV7-9 few - TGTGCCAGCAGGGGTGAGGGGAAGTCTGGGGCCAACGTCCTGACTTTC CASRGEGKSGANVLTF
16 TRBJ2-1 TRBV7-8 - - TGTGCCAGCAGCTTAGCGCTGGGAGAACTACCCAATGAGCAGTTCTTC CASSLALGELPNEQFF
16 TRBJ2-1 TRBV7-9 few TRBD2 TGTGCCAGCAGCTTCCTTACTAGCGGTGTTTACAATGAGCAGTTCTTC CASSFLTSGVYNEQFF
14 TRBJ1-2 TRBV7-9 few - TGTGCCAGCAGCTTGGGTTCCCAGGATTGGGGCTACACCTTC CASSLGSQDWGYTF
16 TRBJ2-2 TRBV19 few TRBD1 TGTGCCAGTAGTATAGGGCCCAGGACAGGCGGAGGGGAGCTGTTTTTT CASSIGPRTGGGELFF
15 TRBJ1-3 TRBV27 - - TGTGCCAGCAGTTTATCGGTCGTTCCTGGAAACACCATATATTTT CASSLSVVPGNTIYF
15 TRBJ2-7 TRBV7-9 - TRBD2 TGTGCCAGCAGTTGGACTAGCGGGAGGTCTTACGAGCAGTACTTC CASSWTSGRSYEQYF
15 TRBJ1-2 TRBV7-8 - - TGTGCCAGCAGTCAGGACGCGAGTACTAACTATGGCTACACCTTC CASSQDASTNYGYTF
12 TRBJ2-1 TRBV12-3/TRBV12-4 - - TGTGCCAGCAGTGCGTCTAGGAATGAGCAGTTCTTC CASSASRNEQFF
14 TRBJ2-7 TRBV7-9 few TRBD2 TGTGCCAGCAGCTCCCCGGGACTATCATACGAGCAGTACTTC CASSSPGLSYEQYF
15 TRBJ2-5 TRBV4-1 few - TGCGCCAGCAGCCAAGGAGGGCTAGCACAAGAGACCCAGTACTTC CASSQGGLAQETQYF
18 TRBJ1-5 TRBV6-1 - TRBD1 TGTGCCAGCAGCGCAGGGACAGGGATAGATTTTGGCAATCAGCCCCAGCATTTT CASSAGTGIDFGNQPQHF
13 TRBJ1-1 TRBV24-1 once - TGTGCCACCCAAGGTCCCTCGTCCAGTGAAGCTTTCTTT CATQGPSSSEAFF
14 TRBJ2-5 TRBV15 - - TGTGCCACCAGCAGAGTGGGGGGACAAGAGACCCAGTACTTC CATSRVGGQETQYF
14 TRBJ1-1 TRBV15 few TRBD1 TGTGCCACCAGCAGAACCAGGGGGAACACTAAAGCTTTCTTT CATSRTRGNTKAFF
19 TRBJ2-3 TRBV7-9 many TRBD2 TGTGCCAGCAGCCCCCCACGGGGACTAGCGGGCTCTAGCACAGATACGCAGTATTTT CASSPPRGLAGSSTDTQYF
15 TRBJ1-1 TRBV27 few TRBD1 TGTGCCAGCAGTCCAAGACAGGGTGGGCACACTGAAGCTTTCTTT CASSPRQGGHTEAFF
17 TRBJ1-1 TRBV12-5 few TRBD1 TGTGCTAGTGGCCCAGGACAGGGAGGGGGTATGAACACTGAAGCTTTCTTT CASGPGQGGGMNTEAFF
14 TRBJ1-2 TRBV7-2 - TRBD1 TGTGCCAGCAGCTCGGGCCAGGGGGACTATGGCTACACCTTC CASSSGQGDYGYTF
13 TRBJ1-1 TRBV19 - - TGTGCCAGTAGTATAGGTGGGTACACTGAAGCTTTCTTT CASSIGGYTEAFF
14 TRBJ1-4 TRBV27 - TRBD1 TGTGCCAGCAGTTGGACAGGGGAAGATGAAAAACTGTTTTTT CASSWTGEDEKLFF
15 TRBJ2-5 TRBV9 - - TGTGCCAGCAGCGCCGACAGTCGCGAACAAGAGACCCAGTACTTC CASSADSREQETQYF
15 TRBJ1-5 TRBV7-8 few TRBD1 TGTGCCAGCACCCCGTACAGGGGAGTGGGTCAGCCCCAGCATTTT CASTPYRGVGQPQHF
16 TRBJ2-1 TRBV7-2 few - TGTGCCAGCAGCCTCTCACAGCGGAGCTCCTACAATGAGCAGTTCTTC CASSLSQRSSYNEQFF
16 TRBJ1-2 TRBV6-2/TRBV6-3 many - TGTGCCAGCAGTTACTCTAACCTTGGGAACCACTATGGCTACACCTTC CASSYSNLGNHYGYTF
15 TRBJ2-1 TRBV6-4 few - TGTGCCAGCAGTGACTCGGTGGGCTCCTACAATGAGCAGTTCTTC CASSDSVGSYNEQFF
13 TRBJ2-7 TRBV27 - TRBD1 TGTGCCAGCAGACCGACAGGGTTTAGCGAGCAGTACTTC CASRPTGFSEQYF
13 TRBJ2-3 TRBV14 few - TGTGCCAGCAGCCAAAGGAGGACAGATACGCAGTATTTT CASSQRRTDTQYF
14 TRBJ1-1 TRBV6-2/TRBV6-3 - - TGTGCCAGCAGTTACCCGCAGGGAGGGGTTGAAGCTTTCTTT CASSYPQGGVEAFF
16 TRBJ1-6 TRBV4-3 - - TGCGCCAGCAGCCAAGATTGGGACACCTATAATTCACCCCTCCACTTT CASSQDWDTYNSPLHF
16 TRBJ2-3 TRBV4-1 - - TGCGCCAGCAGCCAAGATGAAGGGAGAGGCACAGATACGCAGTATTTT CASSQDEGRGTDTQYF
16 TRBJ1-4 TRBV9 few - TGTGCCAGCAGCCTATATGGACAGCCAAAAAATGAAAAACTGTTTTTT CASSLYGQPKNEKLFF
16 TRBJ1-2 TRBV6-2/TRBV6-3 - TRBD1 TGTGACAGCAGTTATAGGAAACCAGGGGGCGACTATGGCTACACCTTC CDSSYRKPGGDYGYTF
12 TRBJ1-2 TRBV7-2 - - TGTGCCAGCAGCTTAGTTGGGGTTGGCTACACCTTC CASSLVGVGYTF
17 TRBJ2-1 TRBV7-9 medium-sized TRBD1 TGTGCCAGCAGCTCCCGATTCGAGGGGGCCTTTGAAATGGAGCAGTTCTTC CASSSRFEGAFEMEQFF
13 TRBJ2-1 TRBV6-2/TRBV6-3 - TRBD2 TGTGCCAGCAGTTACGGACTAGCGGGAGTAGGGTTCTTC CASSYGLAGVGFF
15 TRBJ2-7 TRBV11-3 few TRBD1 TGTGCCAGCAGCTTAGATCCGGCAGGGGGAGACGAGCAGTACTTC CASSLDPAGGDEQYF
16 TRBJ2-1 TRBV7-6 many - TGTGCCAGCAGCCCCCAGGCGGGGAGTTCGGAGTATGAGCAGTTCTTC CASSPQAGSSEYEQFF
15 TRBJ2-1 TRBV12-3/TRBV12-4 few - TGTGCCAGCAGTTTAGCGCGGGGTCGGATCAATGAGCAGTTCTTC CASSLARGRINEQFF
15 TRBJ2-1 TRBV7-2 - - TGTGCCAGCATGTCTACGGGTAACCCCTACAATGAGCAGTTCTTC CASMSTGNPYNEQFF
17 TRBJ1-5 TRBV7-8 - - TGTGCCAGCAGTCCCTTTGGGGCAAATAGGGGCAATCAGCCCCAGCATTTT CASSPFGANRGNQPQHF
13 TRBJ2-1 TRBV9 - - TGTGCCAGCAGCCCCACAGGGACCAATGAGCAGTTCTTC CASSPTGTNEQFF